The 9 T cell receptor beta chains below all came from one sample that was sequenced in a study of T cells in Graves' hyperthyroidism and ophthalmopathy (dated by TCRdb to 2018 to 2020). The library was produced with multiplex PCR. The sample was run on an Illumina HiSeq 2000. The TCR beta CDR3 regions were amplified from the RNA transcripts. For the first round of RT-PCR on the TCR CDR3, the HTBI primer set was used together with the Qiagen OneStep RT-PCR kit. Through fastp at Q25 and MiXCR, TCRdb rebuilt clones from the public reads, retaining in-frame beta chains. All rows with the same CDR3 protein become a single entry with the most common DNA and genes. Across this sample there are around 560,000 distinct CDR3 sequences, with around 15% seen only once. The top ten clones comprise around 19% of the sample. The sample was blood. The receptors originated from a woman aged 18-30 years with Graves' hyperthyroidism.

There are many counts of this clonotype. CDR3 amino acids: CASSSHGRGEPFF. For the CDR3, the DNA is TGTGCCAGCAGTTCACACGGACGGGGCGAGCCTTTCTTT. The V call is TRBV28, the J call TRBJ1-1; possible D gene TRBD1, 5 bases. CDR1 is MDHEN, CDR2 SYDVKM, per germline. V was trimmed by 4 bases and J by 12 bases, leaving 18 bases between them. The CDR3 contains 13 residues. The variable domain in full, completed from reference TRBV28 and TRBJ1-1, reads DVKVTQSSRYLVKRTGEKVFLECVQDMDHENMFWYRQDPGLGLRLIYFSYDVKMKEKGDIPEGYSVSREKKERFSLILESASTNQTSMYLCASSSHGRGEPFFGQGTRLTVV.

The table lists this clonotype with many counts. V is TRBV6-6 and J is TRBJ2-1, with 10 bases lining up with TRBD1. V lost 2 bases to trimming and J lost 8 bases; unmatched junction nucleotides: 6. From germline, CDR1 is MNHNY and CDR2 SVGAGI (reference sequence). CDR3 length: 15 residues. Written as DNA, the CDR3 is TGTGCCAGCAGTTACCGGGACAGGGGAAAAGATGAGCAGTTCTTC. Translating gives CASSYRDRGKDEQFF.

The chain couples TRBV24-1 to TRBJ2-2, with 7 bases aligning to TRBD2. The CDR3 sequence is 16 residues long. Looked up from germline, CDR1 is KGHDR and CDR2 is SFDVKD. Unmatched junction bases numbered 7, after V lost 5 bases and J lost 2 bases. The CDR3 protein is CATSAPERGNTGELFF. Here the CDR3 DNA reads TGTGCCACCAGTGCCCCGGAGCGGGGAAACACCGGGGAGCTGTTTTTT.

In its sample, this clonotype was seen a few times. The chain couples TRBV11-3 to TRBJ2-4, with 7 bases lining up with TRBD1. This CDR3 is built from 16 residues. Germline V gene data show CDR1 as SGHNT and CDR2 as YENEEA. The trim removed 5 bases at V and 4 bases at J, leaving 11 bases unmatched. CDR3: CASSLSRQGGKNIQYF. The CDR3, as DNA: TGTGCCAGCAGCCTTAGTCGACAGGGTGGGAAAAACATTCAGTACTTC.

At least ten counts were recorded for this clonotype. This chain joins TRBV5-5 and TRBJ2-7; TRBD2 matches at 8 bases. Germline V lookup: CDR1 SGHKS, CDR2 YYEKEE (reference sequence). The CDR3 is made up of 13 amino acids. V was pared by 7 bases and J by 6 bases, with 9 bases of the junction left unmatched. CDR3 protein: CASGGGLAGEQYF. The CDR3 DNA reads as TGTGCCAGCGGGGGAGGACTAGCCGGCGAGCAGTACTTC.

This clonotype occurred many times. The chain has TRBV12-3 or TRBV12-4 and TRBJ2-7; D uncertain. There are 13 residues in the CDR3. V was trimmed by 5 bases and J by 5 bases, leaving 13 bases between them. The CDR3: CASSHPFLDEQYF. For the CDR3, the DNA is TGTGCCAGCAGTCACCCCTTTTTGGACGAGCAGTACTTC.

CDR3: CASSQVEVYEQYF. The DNA for the CDR3 is TGCGCCAGCAGCCAAGTTGAGGTTTACGAGCAGTACTTC. The rearrangement joins TRBV4-1 to TRBJ2-7; D remains ambiguous. Trimming pared 1 base from V and 4 bases from J, leaving 8 bases between. The CDR3 runs 13 residues. Germline-derived CDR1 and CDR2 are MGHRA and YSYEKL.

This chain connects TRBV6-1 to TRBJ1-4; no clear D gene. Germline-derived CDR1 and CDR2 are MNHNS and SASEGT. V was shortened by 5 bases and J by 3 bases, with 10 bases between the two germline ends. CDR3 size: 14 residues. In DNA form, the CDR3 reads TGTGCCAGCAGTCCCGCCGGATCTAATGAAAAACTGTTTTTT. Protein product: CASSPAGSNEKLFF.

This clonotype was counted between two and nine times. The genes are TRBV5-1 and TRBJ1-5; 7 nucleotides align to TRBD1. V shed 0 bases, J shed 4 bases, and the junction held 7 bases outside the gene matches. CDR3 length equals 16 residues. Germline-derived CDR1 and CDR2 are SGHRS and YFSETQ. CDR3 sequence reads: CASSLGQGGRNQPQHF. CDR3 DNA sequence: TGCGCCAGCAGCTTGGGTCAGGGGGGACGGAATCAGCCCCAGCATTTT.